A single sample gave rise to the 17 T cell receptor beta chains below, sequenced in a study of T cells in women clearing cervical HPV infection. The protocol was immunoSEQ multiplex PCR, while the TCRdb copy is restricted to in-frame clones and leaves out a portion. Its listing shows approximately 44,000 clones. The sequenced material came from blood buffy coat. These receptor sequences come from a woman aged 18 to 75 with a cervical HPV16 infection that either progressed to CIN3+ or cleared (not recorded which).

In regard to this clone: Coverage ceases 3 residues before the CDR3 finishes, and the germline J gene fills in the end. The chain uses TRBV6-2 or TRBV6-3 and TRBJ2-1; 10 bases match TRBD2. The germline CDR1 and CDR2 sequences are MNHEY and SVGEGT. The V segment lost 6 bases and the J segment 1 base; nucleotides outside the gene matches: 0. This CDR3 is built from 14 residues. Incomplete CDR3 DNA: TGTGCCAGCAGAGCGGGAGGGTCCTACAATGAG. Translated: CASRAGGSYNE. The CDR3 as a whole reads CASRAGGSYNEQFF.

On this clone itself: The read gets to within 3 residues of the CDR3 end, and the germline J gene fills in the rest. The chain links TRBV11-2 to TRBJ2-5; 7 positions agree with TRBD1. Trimming took 2 bases from V and 5 from J; bases not matched to a gene: 8. Germline CDR1 SGHAT, CDR2 FQNNGV. This CDR3 is 15 amino acids long. Partial CDR3 DNA: TGTGCCAGCAGCTTATCCCGACAGGGTTTGGAGACC. It specifies CASSLSRQGLET. The CDR3 in its entirety is CASSLSRQGLETQYF.

Notes on this clone: Sequencing ends 3 residues short of the CDR3 end; the germline J gene provides the rest. The chain uses TRBV20-1 and TRBJ2-5; D may be TRBD1 (6 bases). This CDR3 comprises 17 residues. Germline-derived CDR1 and CDR2 are DFQATT and SNEGSKA (reference sequence). V was pared by 2 bases and J by 2 bases, with 21 bases between. CDR3 bases read: TGCAGTGCTAGACCTGGGCGACCCGAGCAGGGGCAAGAGACC. Translation: CSARPGRPEQGQET. From start to end, the CDR3 is CSARPGRPEQGQETQYF.

Worth noting for this clone: The read comes to an end 3 residues before the CDR3 does, leaving the germline J gene to fill in the end. The genes are TRBV10-2 and TRBJ2-2, with TRBD2 matching 11 bases. V lost 6 bases to trimming and J lost 2 bases; unmatched junction nucleotides: 8. Germline V gene lookup returns CDR1 WSHSY and CDR2 SAAADI. This CDR3 has 17 residues. CDR3 protein: CASRGLAGGSNTGELFF. CDR3 bases read: TGCGCCAGCAGAGGGCTAGCGGGAGGTTCTAACACCGGGGAG.

As for this clone: The observed sequence ends 3 residues before the CDR3 terminus, with the missing tail filled in from the germline J gene. The chain has TRBV13 and TRBJ1-2, with 8 positions matching TRBD1. The trim removed 3 bases at V and 2 bases at J, leaving 5 bases unmatched. CDR3 length: 15 amino acids. CDR1 is PRHDT, CDR2 FYEKMQ, per germline (reference sequence). CDR3 DNA (partial): TGTGCCAGCAGCTTCCGGGACAGGCTCAACTATGGC. The encoded protein is CASSFRDRLNYG. The CDR3 in its entirety is CASSFRDRLNYGYTF. Supplemented by reference TRBV13 and TRBJ1-2, the full variable domain reads AAGVIQSPRHLIKEKRETATLKCYPIPRHDTVYWYQQGPGQDPQFLISFYEKMQSDKGSIPDRFSAQQFSDYHSELNMSSLELGDSALYFCASSFRDRLNYGYTFGSGTRLTVV.

On this clone itself: The read terminates 3 residues before the CDR3 end, so the remaining end is supplied by the germline J gene. The rearrangement uses TRBV20-1 and TRBJ2-2, with TRBD2 matching over 10 bases. The CDR3 runs to 16 residues. CDR1 and CDR2 (germline): DFQATT, SNEGSKA (reference sequence). The V segment lost 0 bases and the J segment 3 bases; nucleotides outside the gene matches: 4. The chain's CDR3 is CSARDSSGGDTGELFF. The CDR3 bases that were read are TGCAGTGCTAGAGATAGCAGCGGGGGGGACACCGGGGAG.

Comment on this clone: Coverage ceases 3 residues before the CDR3 finishes, and the germline J gene fills in the end. The rearrangement joins TRBV7-9 to TRBJ2-1, with TRBD2 matching over 8 bases. Germline loops: CDR1 SEHNR, CDR2 FQNEAQ (reference sequence). V shed 3 bases, J shed 5 bases, and the junction held 6 bases outside the gene matches. The CDR3 covers 15 residues. CDR3 sequence: CASSLVGLADNEQFF. The part of the CDR3 DNA that was read is TGTGCCAGCAGCTTGGTCGGACTAGCCGACAATGAG.

In the case of this clone: Read data end 3 residues before the CDR3 end; the end is taken from the germline J gene. The chain combines TRBV6-1 with TRBJ2-1; TRBD1 matches at 8 bases. The CDR3 runs 16 residues. Germline V gives CDR1 MNHNS, CDR2 SASEGT. V shed 4 bases, J shed 5 bases, and the junction held 10 bases outside the gene matches. CDR3 protein: CASSVFRGRVHNEQFF. The CDR3 DNA, read in part, is TGTGCCAGCAGTGTGTTCAGGGGGCGCGTCCACAATGAG.

A remark on this clone: The read halts 3 residues ahead of the CDR3 end, with the missing end drawn from the germline J gene. The chain links TRBV30 to TRBJ1-3, with TRBD1 identical over 9 bases. Germline assignment: CDR1 GTSNPN and CDR2 SVGIG (reference sequence). The trim removed 0 bases at V and 4 bases at J, leaving 13 bases unmatched. This CDR3 region has 18 residues. CDR3 loop: CAWSVDRVGTGPGNTIYF. The sequenced CDR3 bases are TGTGCCTGGAGTGTAGATCGGGTGGGGACAGGGCCGGGAAACACC.

This clone is labeled medium-sized based on frequency. The read falls 3 residues short of the CDR3 end, and the missing part is taken from the germline J gene. V is TRBV23-1 and J is TRBJ2-1, with unresolved D. TRBV23-1 is an ORF for which the function is uncertain. CDR3 length: 20 amino acids. Trimming shortened V by 0 bases and J by 0 bases, and 21 bases separated the two germline ends. This chain's CDR3 is CASSQSLRLVVRSSYNEQFF. Partial CDR3 DNA: TGCGCCAGCAGTCAATCTCTTAGGCTAGTCGTGCGGAGCTCCTACAATGAG.

Concerning this clone: The CDR3 end falls 3 residues outside the read, so it is completed with the germline J gene. The chain combines TRBV20-1 with TRBJ2-5; D may be TRBD2 (5 bases). Trimming stripped 0 bases from V and 5 bases from J, with 19 bases between. The CDR3 extends over 16 amino acids. Germline lookup yields CDR1 DFQATT and CDR2 SNEGSKA (reference sequence). The CDR3: CSARDLVRMRVETQYF. CDR3 DNA, as far as it was read: TGCAGTGCTAGAGATCTGGTCAGAATGAGGGTGGAGACC.

About this clone itself: The read falls 3 residues short of the CDR3 end, and the missing part is taken from the germline J gene. The rearrangement joins TRBV19 to TRBJ1-4, with TRBD1 as a possible D gene (6 bases). Germline CDR1 LNHDA, CDR2 SQIVND (reference sequence). V was pared by 7 bases and J by 0 bases, with 9 bases between. There are 14 residues in the CDR3. CDR3 bases read: TGTGCCAGTAATGGGGGCGCAACTAATGAAAAA. Translating gives CASNGGATNEK. The entire CDR3 is CASNGGATNEKLFF.

Of note for this clone: With the read ending 3 residues before the CDR3 end, the germline J gene is used to fill in that end. V and J are TRBV12-3 or TRBV12-4 and TRBJ1-2; tentative D call: TRBD1 (6 bases). The CDR3 sequence is 14 residues long. Here the CDR3 reads CASGRDNSLGGYTF. CDR3 bases read: TGTGCCAGCGGGAGGGACAACTCTCTGGGCGGC.

Concerning this clone: The read gets to within 3 residues of the CDR3 end, and the germline J gene fills in the rest. This sequence joins TRBV20-1 and TRBJ1-2; D perhaps matches TRBD1 (6 bases). Germline CDR1 reads DFQATT; CDR2 reads SNEGSKA (reference sequence). The V and J ends lost 3 bases and 5 bases respectively, with 10 bases between them. The CDR3 consists of 12 residues. CDR3 protein: CSASIGGYGYTF. The part of the CDR3 DNA that was read is TGCAGTGCTAGTATAGGGGGATATGGC.

About this clone: Sequencing ends 3 residues short of the CDR3 end; the germline J gene provides the rest. The chain couples TRBV18 to TRBJ1-2, with 8 positions matching TRBD1. Germline lookup yields CDR1 KGHSH and CDR2 LQKENI. CDR3 length equals 15 residues. V trimming: 3 bases; J trimming: 0 bases; junction bases outside the gene matches: 3. Incomplete CDR3 DNA: TGTGCCAGCTCACCTGGACAGGGCCCTAACTATGGC. Translated, it gives CASSPGQGPNYG. The whole CDR3 protein reads CASSPGQGPNYGYTF.

Points on this clone: The sequence runs out 3 residues before the end of the CDR3; the remainder is reconstructed from the germline J gene. The J gene is TRBJ2-5, the V gene TRBV12-3 or TRBV12-4, with D possibly being TRBD2 (5 bases). The CDR3 has 16 amino acids. The V and J ends lost 4 bases and 2 bases respectively, with 17 bases between them. The CDR3 loop reads CASSSRTVFLQETQYF. The DNA read from the CDR3 is TGTGCCAGCAGTTCCCGGACTGTCTTTCTACAAGAGACC.

Points on this clone: The read comes to an end 3 residues before the CDR3 does, leaving the germline J gene to fill in the end. The V call is TRBV19, the J call TRBJ2-1, with 15 bases lining up with TRBD2. V was pared by 7 bases and J by 5 bases, with 9 bases of the junction left unmatched. The germline V gene encodes CDR1 LNHDA and CDR2 SQIVND (reference sequence). There are 17 residues in the CDR3. CDR3 DNA, as far as it was read: TGTGCCAGTACCCGGACTAGCGGGAGGGGTCAGAACAATGAG. This codes for CASTRTSGRGQNNE. The entire CDR3 sequence reads CASTRTSGRGQNNEQFF.